The 5 T cell receptor beta chains given below trace back to one sample, sequenced in a study of CD8 T cells in cerebrospinal fluid in Alzheimer's disease. For each CDR3 protein, TCRdb gives one entry from its re-call of the 10x single-cell sequencing reads, without DNA. The repertoire shows about 1,200 distinct CDR3 sequences; the top ten hold 8% to 10%. Sequencing used cerebrospinal fluid. The receptors stem from a human donor with Alzheimer's disease.

According to its frequency, this clonotype is medium-sized (0.01 to 0.1%). The gene calls are TRBV20-1 and TRBJ1-1; TCRdb picks TRBD1, but there is no DNA to check that call. CDR3 length equals 15 residues. Germline V lookup: CDR1 DFQATT, CDR2 SNEGSKA (reference sequence). CDR3 residues: CSANSPTGLGTEAFF.

This clonotype is deemed medium-sized by its frequency. The CDR3 protein is CASHWSGNTGELFF. The chain links TRBV2 to TRBJ2-2. Germline CDR1 SNHLY, CDR2 FYNNEI. There are 14 residues in the CDR3.

By frequency, this clonotype registers medium-sized. The rearrangement links TRBV24-1 to TRBJ2-5; TCRdb gives TRBD1 as the D gene, but with no DNA this cannot be confirmed. This CDR3 contains 16 residues. The V gene's germline CDR1 is KGHDR and CDR2 SFDVKD. The CDR3 reads CATSDPSGTGRETQYF.

In terms of frequency, this clonotype is large. This chain links TRBV9 with TRBJ2-7; TCRdb picks TRBD2, but there is no DNA to check that call. The CDR3 runs 16 residues. From germline, CDR1 is SGDLS and CDR2 YYNGEE. Here the CDR3 reads CASSPSSKGSPYEQYF.

Frequency places this clonotype as medium-sized. The V and J genes are TRBV5-1 and TRBJ2-5; TCRdb's assignment of TRBD1 cannot be checked, as there is no DNA. The CDR3 sequence is 15 residues long. Germline V lookup: CDR1 SGHRS, CDR2 YFSETQ. CDR3: CASSLYGQGEETQYF.